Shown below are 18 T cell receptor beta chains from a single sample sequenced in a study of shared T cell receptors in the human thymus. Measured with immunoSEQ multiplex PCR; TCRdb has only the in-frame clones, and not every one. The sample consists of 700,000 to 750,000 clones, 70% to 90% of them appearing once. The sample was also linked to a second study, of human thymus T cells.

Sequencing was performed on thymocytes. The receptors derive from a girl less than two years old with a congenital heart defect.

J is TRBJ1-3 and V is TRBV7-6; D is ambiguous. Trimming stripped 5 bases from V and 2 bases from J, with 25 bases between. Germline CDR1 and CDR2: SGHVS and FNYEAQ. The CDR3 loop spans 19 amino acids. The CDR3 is CASSTPATPQVQAGNTIYF. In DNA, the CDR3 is TGTGCCAGCAGCACTCCGGCTACCCCTCAGGTACAAGCTGGAAACACCATATATTTT.

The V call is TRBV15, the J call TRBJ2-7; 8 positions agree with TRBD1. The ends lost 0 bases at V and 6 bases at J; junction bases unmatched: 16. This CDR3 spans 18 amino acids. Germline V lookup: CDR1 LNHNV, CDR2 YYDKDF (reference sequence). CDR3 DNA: TGTGCCACCAGCAGAGATCAGTGGTGGAGGGACAGGAAATGCGAGCAGTACTTC. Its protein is CATSRDQWWRDRKCEQYF.

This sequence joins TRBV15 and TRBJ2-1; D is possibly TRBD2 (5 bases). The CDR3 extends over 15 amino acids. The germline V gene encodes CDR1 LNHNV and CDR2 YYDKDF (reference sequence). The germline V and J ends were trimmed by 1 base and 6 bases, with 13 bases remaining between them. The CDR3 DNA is TGTGCCACCAGCAGAGCGGCGGGCGGCGTCAATGAGCAGTTCTTC. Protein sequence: CATSRAAGGVNEQFF. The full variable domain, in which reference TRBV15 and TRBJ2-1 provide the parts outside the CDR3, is DAMVIQNPRYQVTQFGKPVTLSCSQTLNHNVMYWYQQKSSQAPKLLFHYYDKDFNNEADTPDNFQSRRPNTSFCFLDIRSPGLGDTAMYLCATSRAAGGVNEQFFGPGTRLTVL.

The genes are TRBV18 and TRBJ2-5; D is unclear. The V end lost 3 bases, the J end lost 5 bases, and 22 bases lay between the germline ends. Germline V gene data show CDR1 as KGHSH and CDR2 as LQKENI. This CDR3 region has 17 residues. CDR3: CASSPNSWLATEETQYF. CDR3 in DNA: TGTGCCAGCTCACCTAACTCTTGGCTGGCTACGGAGGAGACCCAGTACTTC. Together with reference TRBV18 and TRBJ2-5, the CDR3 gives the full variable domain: NAGVMQNPRHLVRRRGQEARLRCSPMKGHSHVYWYRQLPEEGLKFMVYLQKENIIDESGMPKERFSAEFPKEGPSILRIQQVVRGDSAAYFCASSPNSWLATEETQYFGPGTRLLVL.

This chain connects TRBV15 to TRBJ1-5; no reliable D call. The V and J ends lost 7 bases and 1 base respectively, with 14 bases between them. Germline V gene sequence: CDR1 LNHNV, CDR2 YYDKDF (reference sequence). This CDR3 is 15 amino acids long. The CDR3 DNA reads TGTGCCACCACCCCTGTGTCGGGGAGCAATCAGCCCCAGCATTTT. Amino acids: CATTPVSGSNQPQHF.

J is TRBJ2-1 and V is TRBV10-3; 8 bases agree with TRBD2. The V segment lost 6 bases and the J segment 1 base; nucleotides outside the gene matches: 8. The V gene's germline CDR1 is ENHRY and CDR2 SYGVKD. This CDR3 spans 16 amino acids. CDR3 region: CAIRENSGESYNEQFF. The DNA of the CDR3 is TGTGCCATCAGGGAAAATAGCGGGGAGTCCTACAATGAGCAGTTCTTC.

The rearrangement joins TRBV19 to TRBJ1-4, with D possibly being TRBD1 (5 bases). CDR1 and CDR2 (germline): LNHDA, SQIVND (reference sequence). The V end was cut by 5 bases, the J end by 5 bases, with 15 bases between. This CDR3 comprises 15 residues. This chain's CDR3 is CASSSPGLLNEKLFF. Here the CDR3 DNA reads TGTGCCAGTAGTTCCCCGGGACTGTTAAATGAAAAACTGTTTTTT.

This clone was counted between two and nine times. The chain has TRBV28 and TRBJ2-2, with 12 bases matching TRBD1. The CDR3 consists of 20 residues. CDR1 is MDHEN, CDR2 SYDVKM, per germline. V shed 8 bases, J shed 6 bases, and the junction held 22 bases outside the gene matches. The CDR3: CASLRTISVHRDRGPGELFF. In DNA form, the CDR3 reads TGTGCCAGCCTCCGGACCATCAGCGTTCACCGGGACAGGGGGCCCGGGGAGCTGTTTTTT. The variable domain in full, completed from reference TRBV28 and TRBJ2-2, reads DVKVTQSSRYLVKRTGEKVFLECVQDMDHENMFWYRQDPGLGLRLIYFSYDVKMKEKGDIPEGYSVSREKKERFSLILESASTNQTSMYLCASLRTISVHRDRGPGELFFGEGSRLTVL.

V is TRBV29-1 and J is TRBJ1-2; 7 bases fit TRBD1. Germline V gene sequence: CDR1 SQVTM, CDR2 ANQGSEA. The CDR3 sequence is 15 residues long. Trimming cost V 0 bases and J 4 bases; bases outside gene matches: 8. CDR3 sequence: CSVEDGNRGCYGYTF. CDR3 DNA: TGCAGCGTTGAAGATGGCAACAGGGGTTGCTATGGCTACACCTTC.

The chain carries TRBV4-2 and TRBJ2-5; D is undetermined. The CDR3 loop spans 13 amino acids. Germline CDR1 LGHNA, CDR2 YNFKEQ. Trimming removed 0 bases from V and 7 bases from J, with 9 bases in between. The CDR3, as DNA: TGTGCCAGCAGCCAAGATCCCCCAGGGACCCAGTACTTC. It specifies CASSQDPPGTQYF.

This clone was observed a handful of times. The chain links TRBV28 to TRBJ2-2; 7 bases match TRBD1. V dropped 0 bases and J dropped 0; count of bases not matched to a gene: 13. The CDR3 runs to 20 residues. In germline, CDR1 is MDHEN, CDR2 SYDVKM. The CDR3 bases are TGTGCCAGCAGTTTATGGAACAGGGGACCCGTTTACGCGAACACCGGGGAGCTGTTTTTT. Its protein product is CASSLWNRGPVYANTGELFF.

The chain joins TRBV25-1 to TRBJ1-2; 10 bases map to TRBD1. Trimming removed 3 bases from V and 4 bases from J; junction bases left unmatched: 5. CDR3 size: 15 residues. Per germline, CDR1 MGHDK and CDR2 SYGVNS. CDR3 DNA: TGTGCCAGCAGTGAGCGGACAGGGGGTCCCTATGGCTACACCTTC. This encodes CASSERTGGPYGYTF.

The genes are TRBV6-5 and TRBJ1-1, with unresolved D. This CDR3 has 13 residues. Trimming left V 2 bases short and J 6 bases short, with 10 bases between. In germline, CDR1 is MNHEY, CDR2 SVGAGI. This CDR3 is CASSYRGVSEAFF. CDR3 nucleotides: TGTGCCAGCAGTTACCGGGGAGTATCTGAAGCTTTCTTT.

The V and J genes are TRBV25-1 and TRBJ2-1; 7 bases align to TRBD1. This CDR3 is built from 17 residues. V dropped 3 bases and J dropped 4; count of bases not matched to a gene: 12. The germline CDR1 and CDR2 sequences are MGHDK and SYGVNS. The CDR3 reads CASSDRWGTATYNEQFF. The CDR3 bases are TGTGCCAGCAGTGATCGTTGGGGGACAGCGACTTACAATGAGCAGTTCTTC.

CDR3 sequence reads: CASSEAGGNHEQYF. CDR3 coding DNA: TGTGCCAGCAGTGAAGCTGGCGGGAACCACGAGCAGTACTTC. The rearrangement joins TRBV6-1 to TRBJ2-7; possible D gene TRBD2, 6 bases. Germline CDR1 is MNHNS and CDR2 is SASEGT. This CDR3 contains 14 residues. V was clipped by 0 bases and J by 5 bases, with 11 bases between them.

The CDR3 here is CASSQRGQGLNTEAFF. DNA of the CDR3: TGTGCCAGCAGCCAAAGGGGACAGGGGTTGAACACTGAAGCTTTCTTT. J is TRBJ1-1 and V is TRBV7-9; 10 bases line up with TRBD1. Trimming took 5 bases from V and 0 from J; bases not matched to a gene: 6. Germline loops: CDR1 SEHNR, CDR2 FQNEAQ (reference sequence). There are 16 residues in the CDR3.

CDR3 DNA: TGTGCCAGCAGTGGAAGACAGGGGCTCCTATATGGCTACACCTTC. Translation gives CASSGRQGLLYGYTF. The gene calls are TRBV6-5 and TRBJ1-2; 8 bases line up with TRBD1. Germline V gene lookup returns CDR1 MNHEY and CDR2 SVGAGI. The junction had 10 bases not matched to a gene; V was cut back by 5 bases and J by 5 bases. The CDR3 has 15 amino acids.

CDR3 sequence reads: CASLGTVYSYEQYF. CDR3 nucleotides: TGTGCCAGCTTGGGCACTGTCTACTCCTACGAGCAGTACTTC. The chain links TRBV28 to TRBJ2-7; D gene unclear. The CDR3 consists of 14 residues. With 8 bases removed from V and 0 bases from J, the gap between germline ends came to 14 bases. CDR1 MDHEN and CDR2 SYDVKM come from the germline V gene.